Given below is one T cell receptor beta chain in context. This sample is drawn from a study of blood T cell repertoires in COVID-19. Background on the study: From the United States, Italy and Spain came samples of acute and convalescent COVID-19. T cells, B-cell-depleted T cells, or PBMCs supplied cDNA or gDNA.

Trimming removed 6 bases at V and 3 bases at J, with 8 bases between. The CDR3 is made up of 12 amino acids. CDR1 is LGHNT, CDR2 FRNRAP, per germline. Clones were sequenced by immunoSEQ multiplex PCR, and TCRdb holds only the in-frame ones, with some missing. The sample shows tens of thousands of clones, more than 90% of them seen only once. This receptor was obtained from a man aged 45-60 years with COVID-19, enrolled during active disease. The sequenced sample consisted of peripheral blood. J is TRBJ2-5 and V is TRBV12-5, with D maybe TRBD1 (5 bases). The CDR3 is CASGQGKETQYF. In DNA form, the CDR3 reads TGTGCTAGTGGGCAGGGCAAAGAGACCCAGTACTTC.